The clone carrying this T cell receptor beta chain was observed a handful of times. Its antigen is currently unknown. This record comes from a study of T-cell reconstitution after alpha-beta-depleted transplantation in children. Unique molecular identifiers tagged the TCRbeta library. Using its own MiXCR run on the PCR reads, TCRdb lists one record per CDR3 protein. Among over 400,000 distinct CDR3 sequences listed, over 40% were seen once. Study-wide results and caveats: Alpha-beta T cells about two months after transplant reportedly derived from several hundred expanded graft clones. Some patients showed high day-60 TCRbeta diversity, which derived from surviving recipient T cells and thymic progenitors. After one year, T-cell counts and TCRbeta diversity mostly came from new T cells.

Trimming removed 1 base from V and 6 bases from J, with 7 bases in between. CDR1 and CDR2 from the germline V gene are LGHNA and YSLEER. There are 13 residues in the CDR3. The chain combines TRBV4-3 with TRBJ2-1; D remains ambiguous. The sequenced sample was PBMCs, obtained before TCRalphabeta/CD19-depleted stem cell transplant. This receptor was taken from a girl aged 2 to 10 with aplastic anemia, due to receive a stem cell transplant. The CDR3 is CASSQVSGNEQFF. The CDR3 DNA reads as TGCGCCAGCAGCCAAGTTTCAGGCAATGAGCAGTTCTTC.